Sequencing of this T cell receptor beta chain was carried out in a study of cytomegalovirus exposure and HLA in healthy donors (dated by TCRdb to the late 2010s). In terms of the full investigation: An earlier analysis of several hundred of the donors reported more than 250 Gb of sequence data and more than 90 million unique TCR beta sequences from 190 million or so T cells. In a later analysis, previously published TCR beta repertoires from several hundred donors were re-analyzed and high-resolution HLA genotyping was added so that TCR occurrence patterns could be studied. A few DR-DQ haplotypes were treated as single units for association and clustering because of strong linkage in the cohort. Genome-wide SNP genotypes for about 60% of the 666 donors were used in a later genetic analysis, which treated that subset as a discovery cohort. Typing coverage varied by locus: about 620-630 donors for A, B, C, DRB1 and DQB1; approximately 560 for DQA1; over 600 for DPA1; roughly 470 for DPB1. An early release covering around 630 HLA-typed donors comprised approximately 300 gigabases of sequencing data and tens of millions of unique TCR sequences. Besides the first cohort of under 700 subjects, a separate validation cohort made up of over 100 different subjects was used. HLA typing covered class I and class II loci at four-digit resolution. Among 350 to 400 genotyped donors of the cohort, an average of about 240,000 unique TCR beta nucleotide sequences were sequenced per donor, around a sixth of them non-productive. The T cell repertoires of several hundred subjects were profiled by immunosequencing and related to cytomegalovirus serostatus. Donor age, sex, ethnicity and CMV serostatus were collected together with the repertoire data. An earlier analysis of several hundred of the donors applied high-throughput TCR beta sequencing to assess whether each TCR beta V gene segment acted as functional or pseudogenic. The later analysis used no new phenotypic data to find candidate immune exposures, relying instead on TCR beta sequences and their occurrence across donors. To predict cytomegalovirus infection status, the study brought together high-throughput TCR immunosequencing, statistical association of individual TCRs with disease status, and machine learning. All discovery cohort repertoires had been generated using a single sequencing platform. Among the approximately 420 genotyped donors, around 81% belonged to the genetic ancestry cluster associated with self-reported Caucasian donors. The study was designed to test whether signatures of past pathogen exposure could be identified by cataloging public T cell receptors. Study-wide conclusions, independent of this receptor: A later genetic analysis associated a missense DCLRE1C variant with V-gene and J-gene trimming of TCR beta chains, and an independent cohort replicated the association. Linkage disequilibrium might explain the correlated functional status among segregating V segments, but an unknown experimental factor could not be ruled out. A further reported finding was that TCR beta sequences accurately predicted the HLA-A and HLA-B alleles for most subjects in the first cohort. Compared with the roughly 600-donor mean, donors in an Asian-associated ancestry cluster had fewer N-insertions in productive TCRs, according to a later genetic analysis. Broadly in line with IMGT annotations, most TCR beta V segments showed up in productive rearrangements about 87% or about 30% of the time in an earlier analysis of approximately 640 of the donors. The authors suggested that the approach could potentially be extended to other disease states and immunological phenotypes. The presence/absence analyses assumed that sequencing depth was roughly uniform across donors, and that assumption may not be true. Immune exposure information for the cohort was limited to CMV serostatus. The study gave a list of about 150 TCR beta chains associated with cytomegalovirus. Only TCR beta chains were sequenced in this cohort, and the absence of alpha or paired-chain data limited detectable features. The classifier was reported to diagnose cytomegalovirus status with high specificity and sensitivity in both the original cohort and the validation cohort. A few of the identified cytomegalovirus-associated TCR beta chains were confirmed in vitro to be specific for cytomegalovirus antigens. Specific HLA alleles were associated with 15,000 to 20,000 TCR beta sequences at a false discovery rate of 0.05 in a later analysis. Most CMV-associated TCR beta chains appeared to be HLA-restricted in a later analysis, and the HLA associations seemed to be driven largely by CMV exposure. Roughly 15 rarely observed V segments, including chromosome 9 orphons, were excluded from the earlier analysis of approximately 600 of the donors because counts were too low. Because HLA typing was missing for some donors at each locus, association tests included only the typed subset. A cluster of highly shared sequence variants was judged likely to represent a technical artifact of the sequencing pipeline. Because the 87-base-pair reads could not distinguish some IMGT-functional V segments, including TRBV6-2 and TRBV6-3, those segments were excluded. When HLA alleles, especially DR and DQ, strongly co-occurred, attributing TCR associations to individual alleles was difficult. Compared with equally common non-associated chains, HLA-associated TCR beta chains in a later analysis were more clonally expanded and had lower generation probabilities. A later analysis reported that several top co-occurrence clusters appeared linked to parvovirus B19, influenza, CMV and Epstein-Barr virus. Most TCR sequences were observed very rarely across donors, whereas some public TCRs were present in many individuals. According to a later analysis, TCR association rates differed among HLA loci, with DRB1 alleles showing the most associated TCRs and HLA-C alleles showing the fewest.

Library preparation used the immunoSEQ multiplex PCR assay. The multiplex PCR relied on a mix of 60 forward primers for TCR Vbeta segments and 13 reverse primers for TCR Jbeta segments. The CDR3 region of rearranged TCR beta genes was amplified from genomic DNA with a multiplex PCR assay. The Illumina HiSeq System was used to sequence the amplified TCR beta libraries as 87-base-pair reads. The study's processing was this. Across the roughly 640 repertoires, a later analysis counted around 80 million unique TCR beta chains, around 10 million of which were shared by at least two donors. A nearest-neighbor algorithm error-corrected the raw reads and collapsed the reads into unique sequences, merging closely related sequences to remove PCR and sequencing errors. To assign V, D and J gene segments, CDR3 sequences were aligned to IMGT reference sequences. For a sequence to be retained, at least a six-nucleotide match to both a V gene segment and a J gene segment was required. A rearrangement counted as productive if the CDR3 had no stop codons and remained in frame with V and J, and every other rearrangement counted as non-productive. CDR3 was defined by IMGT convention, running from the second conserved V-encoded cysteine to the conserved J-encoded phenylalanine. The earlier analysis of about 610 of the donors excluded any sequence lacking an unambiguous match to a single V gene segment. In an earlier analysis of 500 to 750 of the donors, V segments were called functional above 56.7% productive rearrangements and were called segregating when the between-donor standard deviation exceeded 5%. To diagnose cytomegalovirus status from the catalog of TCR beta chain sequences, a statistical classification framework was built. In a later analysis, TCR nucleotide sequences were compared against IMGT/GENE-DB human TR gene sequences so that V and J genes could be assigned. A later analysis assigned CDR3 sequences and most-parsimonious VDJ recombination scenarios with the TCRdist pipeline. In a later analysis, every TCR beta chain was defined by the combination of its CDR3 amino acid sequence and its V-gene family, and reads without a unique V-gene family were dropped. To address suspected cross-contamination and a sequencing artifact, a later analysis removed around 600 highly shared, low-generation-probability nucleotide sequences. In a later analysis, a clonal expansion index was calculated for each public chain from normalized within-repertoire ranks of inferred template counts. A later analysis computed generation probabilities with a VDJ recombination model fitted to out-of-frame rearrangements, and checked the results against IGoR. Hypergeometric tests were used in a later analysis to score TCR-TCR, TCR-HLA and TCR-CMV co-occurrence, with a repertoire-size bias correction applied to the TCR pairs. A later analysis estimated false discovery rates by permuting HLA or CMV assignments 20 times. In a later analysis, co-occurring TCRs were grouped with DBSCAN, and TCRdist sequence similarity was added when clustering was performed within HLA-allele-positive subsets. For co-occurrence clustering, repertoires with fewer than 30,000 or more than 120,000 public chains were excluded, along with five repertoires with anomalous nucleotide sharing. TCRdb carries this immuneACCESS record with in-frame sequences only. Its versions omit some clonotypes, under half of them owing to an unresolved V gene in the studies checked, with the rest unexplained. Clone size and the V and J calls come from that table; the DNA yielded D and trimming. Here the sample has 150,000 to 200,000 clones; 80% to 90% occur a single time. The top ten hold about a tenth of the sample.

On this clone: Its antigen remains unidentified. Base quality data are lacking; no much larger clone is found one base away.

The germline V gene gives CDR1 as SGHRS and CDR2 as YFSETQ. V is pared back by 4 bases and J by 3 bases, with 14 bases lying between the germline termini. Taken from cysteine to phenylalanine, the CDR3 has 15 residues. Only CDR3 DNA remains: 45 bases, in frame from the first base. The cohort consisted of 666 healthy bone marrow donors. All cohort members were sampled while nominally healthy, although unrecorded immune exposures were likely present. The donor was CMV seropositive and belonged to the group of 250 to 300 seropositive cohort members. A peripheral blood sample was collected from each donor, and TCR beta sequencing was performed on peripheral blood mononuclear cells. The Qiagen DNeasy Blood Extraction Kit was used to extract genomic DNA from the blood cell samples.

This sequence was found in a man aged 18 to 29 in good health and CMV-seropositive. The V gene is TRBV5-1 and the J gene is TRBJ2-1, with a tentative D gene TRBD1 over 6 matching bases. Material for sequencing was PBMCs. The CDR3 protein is CASSVGNRDYNEQFF. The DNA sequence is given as TGCGCCAGCAGCGTTGGAAACAGGGACTACAATGAGCAGTTCTTC.